Listed below are T cell receptor beta chains from one sample, sequenced in a study of T-cell reconstitution after alpha-beta-depleted transplantation in children. TCRdb independently ran MiXCR on the PCR reads; one entry per CDR3 protein. This sample has hundreds of thousands of distinct CDR3 sequences; about a tenth occur once, and the top ten carry roughly 30%. The material was PBMCs, obtained before TCRalphabeta/CD19-depleted stem cell transplant. These receptors came from a child younger than two with acute myeloid leukemia, due to receive a stem cell transplant. CDR3s include the opening cysteine and the closing phenylalanine or tryptophan. A D gene is named only where the DNA matches it firmly. Clone size is not always given. Where it is, it says once, few, many or a class for expanded clones.

d_gene	j_gene	abundance	v_gene	CDR3nt	CDR3aa
TRBD1	TRBJ2-2	many	TRBV5-1	TGCGCCAGCAGTTGGACAGGGACTAACACCGGGGAGCTGTTTTTT	CASSWTGTNTGELFF
NA	TRBJ2-7	many	TRBV28	TGTGCCAGCAGTCCTGCTTGGCAATACTACGAGCAGTACTTC	CASSPAWQYYEQYF
NA	TRBJ1-1	many	TRBV20-1	TGCAGTGCTAGAGCTCACAGGGAAGACACTGAAGCTTTCTTT	CSARAHREDTEAFF
NA	TRBJ2-7	many	TRBV21-1	TGTGCCGGGCGGGCAGACTCCTACGAGCAGTACTTC	CAGRADSYEQYF
TRBD2	TRBJ2-7	many	TRBV6-1	TGTGCCAGTTTACTAGCGGGAGGAGCAGGCCCCTACGAGCAGTACTTC	CASLLAGGAGPYEQYF
NA	TRBJ2-2	many	TRBV12-3/TRBV12-4	TGTGCCAGCAGTTTCGGAACAGGGCCCGGGGAGCTGTTTTTT	CASSFGTGPGELFF
TRBD1	TRBJ1-1	NA	TRBV30	TGTGCCTCCGGGACAGGGGGCGCCTGGACTGAAGCTTTCTTT	CASGTGGAWTEAFF
NA	TRBJ1-5	many	TRBV18	TGTGCCAGCTCAGGGGTCGGGGACCAGCCCCAGCATTTT	CASSGVGDQPQHF
NA	TRBJ1-1	many	TRBV20-1	TGCAGTGCTAACCGGGAGTTTAACACTGAAGCTTTCTTT	CSANREFNTEAFF
NA	TRBJ2-2	NA	TRBV7-9	TGTGCCAGCAGCTTACCCAGGGGTCAGTCCACCGGGGAGCTGTTTTTT	CASSLPRGQSTGELFF
NA	TRBJ2-1	many	TRBV18	TGTGCCAGCTCTCCCGACAGTTCCTACAATGAGCAGTTCTTC	CASSPDSSYNEQFF
NA	TRBJ2-3	many	TRBV20-1	TGCAGCTCACGGGGCTTCACAGATACGCAGTATTTT	CSSRGFTDTQYF
NA	TRBJ1-1	many	TRBV12-3/TRBV12-4	TGTGCCAGCAGGAATGGACAGCTGGTGAACACTGAAGCTTTCTTT	CASRNGQLVNTEAFF
TRBD2	TRBJ2-7	NA	TRBV5-1	TGCGCCAGTGGGGAGGGGTCGTCCTCCGAGCAGTACTTC	CASGEGSSSEQYF
NA	TRBJ2-7	many	TRBV6-5	TGTGCCAGCAGTTACTCGTTGGGGGGGGCGCACTACGAGCAGTACTTC	CASSYSLGGAHYEQYF
NA	TRBJ1-1	many	TRBV3-1	TGTGCCAGCAGCCAAGATAGGGCGAACACTGAAGCTTTCTTT	CASSQDRANTEAFF
NA	TRBJ2-3	NA	TRBV7-3	TGTGCCAGCAGCTTAGAGCCCTACACTAGCACAGATACGCAGTATTTT	CASSLEPYTSTDTQYF
TRBD1	TRBJ1-2	many	TRBV28	TGTGCCAGCAGCCCCACAGGGGGGAACTATGGCTACACCTTC	CASSPTGGNYGYTF
NA	TRBJ1-5	NA	TRBV13	TGTGCCAGCAGCTTCGGGGGACCCAATCAGCCCCAGCATTTT	CASSFGGPNQPQHF
NA	TRBJ2-6	many	TRBV11-2	TGTGCCAGCAGCTTCGACAGCCGCTCTGGGGCCAACGTCCTGACTTTC	CASSFDSRSGANVLTF
NA	TRBJ2-3	many	TRBV5-1	TGCGCCAGCAGCGTGACGACTTCCGGCACAGATACGCAGTATTTT	CASSVTTSGTDTQYF
NA	TRBJ2-7	many	TRBV12-3/TRBV12-4	TGTGCCAGCAGCTCTAGTACCCTCTCCTACGAGCAGTACTTC	CASSSSTLSYEQYF
NA	TRBJ2-5	many	TRBV28	TGTGCCAGCAGTTCGACAGGATTGATAGGGGAGACCCAGTACTTC	CASSSTGLIGETQYF
NA	TRBJ1-2	many	TRBV28	TGTGCCAGCAGTTCCCCTGTAACCTTCTATGGCTACACCTTC	CASSSPVTFYGYTF
TRBD1	TRBJ1-1	NA	TRBV12-3/TRBV12-4	TGTGCCAGCAGTTTGGGACAGGGCTCTTCTGAAGCTTTCTTT	CASSLGQGSSEAFF
TRBD1	TRBJ1-4	many	TRBV5-1	TGCGCCAGCAGCTTGCGGGACAGGGCTAATGAAAAACTGTTTTTT	CASSLRDRANEKLFF
NA	TRBJ2-7	many	TRBV20-1	TGCAGTGCAACAGGACAGACTTTCTACGAGCAGTACTTC	CSATGQTFYEQYF
TRBD2	TRBJ2-3	many	TRBV19	TGTGCCAGTACCACCGGGACTAGCATTACAGATACGCAGTATTTT	CASTTGTSITDTQYF
TRBD2	TRBJ2-3	many	TRBV20-1	TGCAGTGCTAAAGCGGGAGGGCCCTCAGATACGCAGTATTTT	CSAKAGGPSDTQYF
NA	TRBJ2-3	many	TRBV11-2	TGTGCCAGCAGCCTAACCCGGGCAGATACGCAGTATTTT	CASSLTRADTQYF
NA	TRBJ1-6	many	TRBV6-5	TGTGCCAGCAGTTACGGGACACCTTATTCACCCCTCCACTTT	CASSYGTPYSPLHF
NA	TRBJ1-1	NA	TRBV28	TGTGCCAGCAGTTTAATCGTGAACGCTGAAGCTTTCTTT	CASSLIVNAEAFF
TRBD1	TRBJ2-2	NA	TRBV5-1	TGCGCCAGCAGCCGGACAGGGGAGACCGGGGAGCTGTTTTTT	CASSRTGETGELFF
NA	TRBJ2-7	NA	TRBV25-1	TGTGCCAGCGGGGCGGCAGCCTCCTACGAGCAGTACTTC	CASGAAASYEQYF
NA	TRBJ1-2	many	TRBV29-1	TGCAGCGCCAAAGTCGGCGGGAATGGCTACACCTTC	CSAKVGGNGYTF
TRBD2	TRBJ2-1	many	TRBV28	TGTGCCATCCGCTTGGGACTAGTAGGCAATGAGCAGTTCTTC	CAIRLGLVGNEQFF
NA	TRBJ1-4	many	TRBV6-5	TGTGCCAGCACAGCCGCAACTAATGAAAAACTGTTTTTT	CASTAATNEKLFF
NA	TRBJ2-1	many	TRBV10-3	TGTGCCATCGGGTGGTCGGACAATGAGCAGTTCTTC	CAIGWSDNEQFF
NA	TRBJ2-1	many	TRBV5-1	TGCGCCAGCAGCTTGGCCCCCTTGGTGTACAATGAGCAGTTCTTC	CASSLAPLVYNEQFF
NA	TRBJ2-7	many	TRBV7-2	TGTGCCAGCAGCCGCGCAGACGAGCAGTACTTC	CASSRADEQYF
NA	TRBJ1-3	many	TRBV5-1	TGCGCCAGCAGCTTGGTAGGGGAGACCTCTGGAAACACCATATATTTT	CASSLVGETSGNTIYF
NA	TRBJ2-2	many	TRBV5-1	TGCGCCAGCAGCCCCGGGAATTCGAACACCGGGGAGCTGTTTTTT	CASSPGNSNTGELFF
TRBD2	TRBJ2-7	many	TRBV7-9	TGTGCCAGCAGCTCCACTAGCGGGAGGCCCTACGAGCAGTACTTC	CASSSTSGRPYEQYF
TRBD1	TRBJ2-1	NA	TRBV6-1	TGTGCCAGCAGTCCTGCGGACAGGGATCTTGAGCAGTTCTTC	CASSPADRDLEQFF
NA	TRBJ2-2	many	TRBV7-9	TGTGCCAGCAGAAGAACCATGACAGCCGGGGAGCTGTTTTTT	CASRRTMTAGELFF
NA	TRBJ2-1	many	TRBV20-1	TGCAGTGCTAGTAGTATCAGGGTTGAAGAGCAGTTCTTC	CSASSIRVEEQFF
TRBD2	TRBJ2-3	NA	TRBV13	TGTGCCAGCAGCCCCGGGCTAGCGGGAACCTTGAGGGATACGCAGTATTTT	CASSPGLAGTLRDTQYF
NA	TRBJ1-3	NA	TRBV12-3/TRBV12-4	TGTGCCAGCAGTTTAAGGCCACCAGCTCTGGAAAACACCATATATTTT	CASSLRPPALENTIYF
TRBD1	TRBJ1-1	many	TRBV20-1	TGCAGTGCCCAGGGACAGTCGAACACTGAAGCTTTCTTT	CSAQGQSNTEAFF
NA	TRBJ1-1	many	TRBV30	TGTGCCTGGAGTGTTTTGGCGGGCACTGAAGCTTTCTTT	CAWSVLAGTEAFF
NA	TRBJ2-1	many	TRBV19	TGTGCCAGTAGTATGGACAACTCCTACAATGAGCAGTTCTTC	CASSMDNSYNEQFF